This record covers a single TCR beta chain. TCRdb's copy holds only in-frame clones and misses some; the assay was immunoSEQ multiplex PCR. The data show about a million clones, roughly 72% seen once. This sample was included in a study of shared clonotypes between healthy human individuals. This CDR3 comprises 15 residues. Trimming took 5 bases from V and 8 from J; bases not matched to a gene: 8. Per the germline V gene, CDR1 is MDHEN and CDR2 is SYDVKM. Nashville, Tennessee was home to all donors, who were Caucasian adults. This TCR was sampled from a man younger than 35 in good health. Sequencing was performed on memory CD4+ T cells sorted from blood. The subset denotes: CD45RA-negative fraction. The chain uses TRBV28 and TRBJ1-6, with 8 positions matching TRBD1. The CDR3, as DNA: TGTGCCAGCAGTCCCCGCGGACAGGGAGATTCACCCCTCCACTTT. Protein: CASSPRGQGDSPLHF.